These T cell receptor beta chains were read from a single sample in a study of sequential checkpoint blockade in melanoma. The protocol was immunoSEQ multiplex PCR, while the TCRdb copy is restricted to in-frame clones and leaves out a portion. The sample shows around 20,000 clones, under 65% of them seen only once. Sequenced here: CD8+ T cells sorted from blood (inferred from file names), sampled from a patient given nivolumab and ipilimumab in sequence. Receptor source: a human donor with melanoma. Both conserved end residues are trimmed from each CDR3.

TRBV7-6	TRBJ2-3	ASGLSGGTDTQY
TRBV14	TRBJ2-2	ASTPHGTGELF
TRBV30	TRBJ1-1	AWSSGQAMNTEAF
TRBV6-1	TRBJ1-2	ASSDSGTGYT
TRBV4-1	TRBJ1-3	ASSPADRGSGNTIY
TRBV5-1	TRBJ2-7	ASSLSLAGGYEQY
TRBV11-2	TRBJ1-5	ASSLYSNQPQH
TRBV27	TRBJ2-2	ASSHKQEGGELF
TRBV9	TRBJ1-2	ASSGTKQGGYGYT
TRBV6-1	TRBJ2-7	ASSQGTSPYEQY
TRBV5-3	TRBJ2-2	ASSQDGGELF
TRBV7-2	TRBJ2-1	ASSYAGTSHNEQF
TRBV7-6	TRBJ2-5	ASSLAVAGQETQY
TRBV7-8	TRBJ1-2	ASSLGGQESGPNYGYT
TRBV2	TRBJ2-7	ASRLLAGPYEQY
TRBV27	TRBJ1-5	ASSLMAGSNQPQH
TRBV14	TRBJ2-3	ASSEEGLDTQY
TRBV30	TRBJ1-1	AWSWEEISTEAF
TRBV29-1	TRBJ2-7	SVGGGPYEQY
TRBV5-6	TRBJ2-4	ASSWDSGGGIQY
TRBV6-4	TRBJ2-1	ASSASAGGDEQF
TRBV10-2	TRBJ2-1	ASSESALNEQF
TRBV30	TRBJ1-1	AWETGNTEAF
TRBV6-1	TRBJ1-6	ASSEGTGGNSPLH
TRBV14	TRBJ2-7	ASSQGPGMNYEQY
TRBV19	TRBJ1-3	ASFLSGSGNTIY
TRBV2	TRBJ2-2	ASSDMGLAGENGELF
TRBV27	TRBJ2-6	ASSLGLAVSGANVLT
TRBV5-1	TRBJ2-6	ASSLAAGTGRRANVLT
TRBV28	TRBJ2-7	ASSESPTEQY
TRBV7-9	TRBJ1-2	ASTPPGGFYGYT
TRBV6-6	TRBJ1-2	ASSLGTAYGYT
TRBV27	TRBJ1-4	ASSPIGTGFEKLF
TRBV12-1	TRBJ1-6	ATRLGLFVYNSPLH
TRBV27	TRBJ2-7	ASTGTASYEQY
TRBV11-2	TRBJ1-2	ASSLGQGSYGYT
TRBV7-6	TRBJ2-2	ASSLGGGSNTGELF
TRBV2	TRBJ2-7	ASSLESSYEQY
TRBV6-5	TRBJ2-7	ASSYLNPYEQY
TRBV27	TRBJ1-2	ASSSGILYGYT
TRBV13	TRBJ2-1	ASSPGLAGGELYNEQF
TRBV27	TRBJ2-1	ASSLAGTAYNEQF
TRBV9	TRBJ2-3	ASSKYSGPTTDTQY
TRBV7-2	TRBJ2-7	ASSSQGARYEQY
TRBV28	TRBJ1-5	ATSGGVGNQPQH
TRBV6-5	TRBJ2-5	ASSPMARETQY
TRBV2	TRBJ2-7	ASKPAESSYEQY
TRBV30	TRBJ2-7	AWQTGGGREQY
TRBV19	TRBJ2-2	ASSIPRVGAVTGELF
TRBV2	TRBJ2-1	ASILAGGNEQF
TRBV27	TRBJ1-1	ASTFLGGDTEAF
TRBV6-1	TRBJ2-2	ASSARGGGFAGELF
TRBV7-6	TRBJ2-3	ASSLAPQTGTLTDTQY
TRBV7-9	TRBJ1-1	ASSFPAGGSNTEAF
TRBV11-3	TRBJ2-5	ASSYGTGPGETQY